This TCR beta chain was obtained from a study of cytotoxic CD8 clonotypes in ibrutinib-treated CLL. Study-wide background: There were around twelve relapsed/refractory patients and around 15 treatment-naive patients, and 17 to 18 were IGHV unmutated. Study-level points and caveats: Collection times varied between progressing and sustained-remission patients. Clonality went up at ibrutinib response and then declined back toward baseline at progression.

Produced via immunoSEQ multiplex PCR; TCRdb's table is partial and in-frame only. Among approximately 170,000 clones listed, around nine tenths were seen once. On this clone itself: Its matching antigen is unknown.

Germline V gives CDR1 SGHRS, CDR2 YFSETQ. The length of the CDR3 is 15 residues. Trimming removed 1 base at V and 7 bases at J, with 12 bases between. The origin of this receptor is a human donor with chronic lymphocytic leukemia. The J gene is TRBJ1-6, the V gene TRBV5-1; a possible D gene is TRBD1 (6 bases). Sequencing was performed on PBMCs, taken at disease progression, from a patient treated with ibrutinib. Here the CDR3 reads CASSLRDTENSPLHF. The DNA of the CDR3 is TGCGCCAGCAGCTTGAGGGACACCGAAAATTCACCCCTCCACTTT.